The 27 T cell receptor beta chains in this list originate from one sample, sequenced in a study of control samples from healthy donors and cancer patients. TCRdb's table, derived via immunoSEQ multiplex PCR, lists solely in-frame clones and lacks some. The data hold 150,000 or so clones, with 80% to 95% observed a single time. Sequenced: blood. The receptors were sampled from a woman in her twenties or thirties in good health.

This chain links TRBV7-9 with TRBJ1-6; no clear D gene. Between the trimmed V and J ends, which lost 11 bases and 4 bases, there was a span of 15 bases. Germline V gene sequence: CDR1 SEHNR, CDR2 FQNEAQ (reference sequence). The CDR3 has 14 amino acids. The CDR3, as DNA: TGTGCCCCCTTTTTAGGGTCATATAATTCACCCCTCCACTTT. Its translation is CAPFLGSYNSPLHF.

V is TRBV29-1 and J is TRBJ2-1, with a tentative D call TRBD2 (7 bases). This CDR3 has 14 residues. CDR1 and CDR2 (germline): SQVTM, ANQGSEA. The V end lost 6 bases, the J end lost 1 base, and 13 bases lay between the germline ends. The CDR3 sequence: CSVRGGRSYNEQFF. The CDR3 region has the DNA TGCAGCGTGAGGGGGGGGCGATCCTACAATGAGCAGTTCTTC.

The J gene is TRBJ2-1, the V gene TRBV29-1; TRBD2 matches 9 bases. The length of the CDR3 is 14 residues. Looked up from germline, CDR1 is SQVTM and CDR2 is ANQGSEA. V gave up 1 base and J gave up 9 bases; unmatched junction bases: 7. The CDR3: CSVEVLAGDVEQFF. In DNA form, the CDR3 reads TGCAGCGTTGAAGTGTTAGCGGGAGATGTTGAGCAGTTCTTC.

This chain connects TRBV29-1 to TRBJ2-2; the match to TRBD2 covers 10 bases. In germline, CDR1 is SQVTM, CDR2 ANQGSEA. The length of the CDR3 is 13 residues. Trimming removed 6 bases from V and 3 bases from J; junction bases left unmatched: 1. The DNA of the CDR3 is TGCAGCGTGGGACTAGCGTACACCGGGGAGCTGTTTTTT. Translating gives CSVGLAYTGELFF.

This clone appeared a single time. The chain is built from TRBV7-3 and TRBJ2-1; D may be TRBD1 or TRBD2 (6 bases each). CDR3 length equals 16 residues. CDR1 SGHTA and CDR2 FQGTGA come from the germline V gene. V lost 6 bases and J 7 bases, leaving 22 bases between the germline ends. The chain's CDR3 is CASSPFGGTGGNEQFF. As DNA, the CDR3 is TGTGCCAGCAGTCCCTTTGGGGGCACTGGGGGGAATGAGCAGTTCTTC.

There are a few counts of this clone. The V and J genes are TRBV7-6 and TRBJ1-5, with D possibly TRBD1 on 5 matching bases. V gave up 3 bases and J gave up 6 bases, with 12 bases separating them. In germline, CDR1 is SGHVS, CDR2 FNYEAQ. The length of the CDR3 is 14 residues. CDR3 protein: CASSLAERGQPQHF. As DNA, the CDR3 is TGTGCCAGCAGCTTGGCGGAAAGGGGTCAGCCCCAGCATTTT.

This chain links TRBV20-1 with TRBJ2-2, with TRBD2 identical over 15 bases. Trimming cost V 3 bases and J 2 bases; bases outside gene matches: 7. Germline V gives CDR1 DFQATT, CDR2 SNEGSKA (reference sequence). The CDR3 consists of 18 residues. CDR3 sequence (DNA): TGCAGTGCTAGTCCCGGGACTAGCGGGAGGATTAACACCGGGGAGCTGTTTTTT. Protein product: CSASPGTSGRINTGELFF.

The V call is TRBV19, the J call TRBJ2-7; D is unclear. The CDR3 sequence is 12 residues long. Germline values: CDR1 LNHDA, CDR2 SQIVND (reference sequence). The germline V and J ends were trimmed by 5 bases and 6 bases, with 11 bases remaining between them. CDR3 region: CASSVGWGEQYF. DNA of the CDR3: TGTGCCAGTAGTGTGGGTTGGGGCGAGCAGTACTTC.

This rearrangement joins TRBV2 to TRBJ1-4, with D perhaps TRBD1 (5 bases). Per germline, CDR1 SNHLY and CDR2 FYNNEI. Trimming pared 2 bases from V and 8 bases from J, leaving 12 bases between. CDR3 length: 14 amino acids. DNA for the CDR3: TGTGCCAGCAGTGAATATGTCAGGGTGGAAAAACTGTTTTTT. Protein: CASSEYVRVEKLFF.

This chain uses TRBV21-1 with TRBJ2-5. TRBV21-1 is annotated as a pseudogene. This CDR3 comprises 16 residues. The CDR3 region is CASSKVGSEGGQTQYF. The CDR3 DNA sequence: TGTGCCAGCAGCAAAGTTGGGAGCGAGGGGGGACAGACCCAGTACTTC.

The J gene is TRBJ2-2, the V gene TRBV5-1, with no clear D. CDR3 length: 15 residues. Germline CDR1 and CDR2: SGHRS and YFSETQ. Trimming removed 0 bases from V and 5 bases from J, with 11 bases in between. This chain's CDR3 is CASSLEWMGTGELFF. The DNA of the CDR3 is TGCGCCAGCAGCTTGGAATGGATGGGGACCGGGGAGCTGTTTTTT.

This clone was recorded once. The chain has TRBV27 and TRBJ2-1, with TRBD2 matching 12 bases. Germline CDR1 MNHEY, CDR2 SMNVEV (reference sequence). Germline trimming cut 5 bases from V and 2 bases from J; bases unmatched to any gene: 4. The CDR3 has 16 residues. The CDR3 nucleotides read TGTGCCAGCAGTCTGACTAGCGGGGGCACCTACAATGAGCAGTTCTTC. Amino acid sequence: CASSLTSGGTYNEQFF.

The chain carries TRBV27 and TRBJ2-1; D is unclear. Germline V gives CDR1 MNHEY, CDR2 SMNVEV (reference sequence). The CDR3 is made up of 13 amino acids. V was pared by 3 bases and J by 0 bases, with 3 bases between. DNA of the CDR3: TGTGCCAGCAGTTTGAACTCCTACAATGAGCAGTTCTTC. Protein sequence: CASSLNSYNEQFF.

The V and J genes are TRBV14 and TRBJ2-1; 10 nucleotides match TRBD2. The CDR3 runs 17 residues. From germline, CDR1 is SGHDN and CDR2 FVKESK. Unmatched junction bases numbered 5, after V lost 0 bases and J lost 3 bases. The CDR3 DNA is TGTGCCAGCAGCCAAGAGATCGGGACTAGCGTCTACAATGAGCAGTTCTTC. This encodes CASSQEIGTSVYNEQFF.

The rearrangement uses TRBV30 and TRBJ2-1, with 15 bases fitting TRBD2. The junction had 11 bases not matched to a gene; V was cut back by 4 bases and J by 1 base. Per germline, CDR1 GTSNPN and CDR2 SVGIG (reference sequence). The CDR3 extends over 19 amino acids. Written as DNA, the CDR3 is TGTGCCTGGACCAACCTCGGGACTAGCGGGAGGCTTTCCTACAATGAGCAGTTCTTC. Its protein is CAWTNLGTSGRLSYNEQFF.

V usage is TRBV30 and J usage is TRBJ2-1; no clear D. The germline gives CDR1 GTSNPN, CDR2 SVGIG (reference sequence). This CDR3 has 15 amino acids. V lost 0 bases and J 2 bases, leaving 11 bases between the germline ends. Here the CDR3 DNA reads TGTGCCTGGAGTGTTAGTGGTCCCCCCTACAATGAGCAGTTCTTC. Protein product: CAWSVSGPPYNEQFF.

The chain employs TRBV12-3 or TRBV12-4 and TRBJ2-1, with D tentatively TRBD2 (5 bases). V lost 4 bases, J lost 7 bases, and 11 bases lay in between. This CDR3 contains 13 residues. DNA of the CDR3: TGTGCCAGCAGTTCCCGGGGAGAAAATGAGCAGTTCTTC. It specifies CASSSRGENEQFF.

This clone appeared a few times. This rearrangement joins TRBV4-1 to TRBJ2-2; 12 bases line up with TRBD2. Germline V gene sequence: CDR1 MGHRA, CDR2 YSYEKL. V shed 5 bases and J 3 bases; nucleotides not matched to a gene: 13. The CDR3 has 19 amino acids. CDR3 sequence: CASSSARLAGGRDTGELFF. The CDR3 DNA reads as TGCGCCAGCAGCTCAGCCAGGCTAGCGGGAGGGCGGGACACCGGGGAGCTGTTTTTT.

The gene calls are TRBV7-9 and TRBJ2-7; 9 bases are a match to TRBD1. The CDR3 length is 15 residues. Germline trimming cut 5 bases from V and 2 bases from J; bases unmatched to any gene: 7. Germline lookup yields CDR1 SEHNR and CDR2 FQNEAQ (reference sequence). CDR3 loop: CASSPAGTGTYEQYF. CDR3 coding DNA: TGTGCCAGCAGCCCGGCGGGGACAGGGACCTACGAGCAGTACTTC.

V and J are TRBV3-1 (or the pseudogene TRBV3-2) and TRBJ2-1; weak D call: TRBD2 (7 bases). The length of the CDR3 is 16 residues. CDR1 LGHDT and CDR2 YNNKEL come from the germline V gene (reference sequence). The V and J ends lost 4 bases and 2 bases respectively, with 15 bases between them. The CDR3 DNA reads TGTGCCAGCAGCCTCGAGGGGGAGGGGACCTACAATGAGCAGTTCTTC. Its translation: CASSLEGEGTYNEQFF.

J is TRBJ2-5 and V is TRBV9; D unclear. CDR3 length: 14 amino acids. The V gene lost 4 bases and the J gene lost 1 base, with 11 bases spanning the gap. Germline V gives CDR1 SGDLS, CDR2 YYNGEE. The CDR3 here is CASSLGRSQETQYF. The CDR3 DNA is TGTGCCAGCAGCCTCGGACGGTCCCAAGAGACCCAGTACTTC.

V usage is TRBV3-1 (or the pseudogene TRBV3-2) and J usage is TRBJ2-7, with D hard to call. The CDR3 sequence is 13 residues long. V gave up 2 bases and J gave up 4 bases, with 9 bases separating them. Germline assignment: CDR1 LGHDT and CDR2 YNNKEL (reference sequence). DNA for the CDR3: TGTGCCAGCAGCCAAAATCGTGGGTACGAGCAGTACTTC. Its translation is CASSQNRGYEQYF.

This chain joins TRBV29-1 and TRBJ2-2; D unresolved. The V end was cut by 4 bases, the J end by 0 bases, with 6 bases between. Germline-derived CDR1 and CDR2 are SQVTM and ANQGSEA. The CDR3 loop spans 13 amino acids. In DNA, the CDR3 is TGCAGCGTTGGTCAGCCGAACACCGGGGAGCTGTTTTTT. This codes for CSVGQPNTGELFF.

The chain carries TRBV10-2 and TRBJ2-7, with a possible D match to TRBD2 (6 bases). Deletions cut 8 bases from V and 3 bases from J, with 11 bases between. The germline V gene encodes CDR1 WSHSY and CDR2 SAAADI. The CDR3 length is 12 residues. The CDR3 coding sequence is TGCGCCAGCCGGAGGGGAATCTACGAGCAGTACTTC. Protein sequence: CASRRGIYEQYF.

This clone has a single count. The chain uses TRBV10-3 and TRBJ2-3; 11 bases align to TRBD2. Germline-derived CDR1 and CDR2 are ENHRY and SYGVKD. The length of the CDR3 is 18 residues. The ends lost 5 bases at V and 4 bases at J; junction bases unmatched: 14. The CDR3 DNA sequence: TGTGCCATCAGTCTAACTAGCGGGAGTAAGGGGTGGGCAGATACGCAGTATTTT. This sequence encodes CAISLTSGSKGWADTQYF.

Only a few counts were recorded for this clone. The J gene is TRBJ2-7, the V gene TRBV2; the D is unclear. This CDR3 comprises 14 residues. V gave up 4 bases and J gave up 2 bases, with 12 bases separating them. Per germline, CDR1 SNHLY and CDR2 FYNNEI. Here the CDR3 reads CASSVGQQPYEQYF. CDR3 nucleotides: TGTGCCAGCAGTGTGGGCCAGCAGCCCTACGAGCAGTACTTC.

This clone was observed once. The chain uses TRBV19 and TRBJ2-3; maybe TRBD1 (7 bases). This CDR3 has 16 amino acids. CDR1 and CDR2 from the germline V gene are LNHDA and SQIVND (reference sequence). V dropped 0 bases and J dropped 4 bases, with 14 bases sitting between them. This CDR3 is CASSIDVGGGSDTQYF. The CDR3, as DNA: TGTGCCAGTAGTATAGATGTTGGAGGGGGCTCAGATACGCAGTATTTT.